Listed here are 16 T cell receptor beta chains from one sample, sequenced in a study of blood T cell repertoires in COVID-19. The table came from immunoSEQ multiplex PCR; TCRdb's copy has only in-frame clones and leaves some out. The sample lists under 250,000 clones; roughly 83% were seen once. Sequenced material: PBMCs or T cells enriched from blood (not recorded which). The origin of the receptors is a woman aged 40-49 years with acute COVID-19.

V is TRBV5-4 and J is TRBJ2-5, with D possibly being TRBD1 (5 bases). This CDR3 contains 14 residues. V was clipped by 0 bases and J by 3 bases, with 9 bases between them. CDR1 SGHNT and CDR2 YYREEE come from the germline V gene (reference sequence). CDR3 DNA sequence: TGTGCCAGCAGCTTGGGCGACAGAAAAGAGACCCAGTACTTC. Translated: CASSLGDRKETQYF.

The chain links TRBV5-5 to TRBJ2-2; 9 bases map to TRBD2. CDR3 length: 17 amino acids. CDR1 SGHKS and CDR2 YYEKEE come from the germline V gene (reference sequence). Trimming removed 4 bases from V and 8 bases from J; junction bases left unmatched: 15. DNA for the CDR3: TGTGCCAGCAGCCCCCGGATAGCGGGGGCCAACCGTGGGGAGCTGTTTTTT. It translates to CASSPRIAGANRGELFF.

The V and J genes are TRBV2 and TRBJ2-5, with TRBD2 matching 10 bases. Trimming took 3 bases from V and 1 from J; bases not matched to a gene: 2. The CDR3 contains 15 residues. Germline V CDR1 and CDR2: SNHLY, FYNNEI. The CDR3 loop is CASSEVAGGQETQYF. The CDR3 DNA follows: TGTGCCAGCAGTGAGGTAGCGGGGGGCCAAGAGACCCAGTACTTC. Together with reference TRBV2 and TRBJ2-5, the CDR3 gives the full variable domain: EPEVTQTPSHQVTQMGQEVILRCVPISNHLYFYWYRQILGQKVEFLVSFYNNEISEKSEIFDDQFSVERPDGSNFTLKIRSTKLEDSAMYFCASSEVAGGQETQYFGPGTRLLVL.

The V call is TRBV5-6, the J call TRBJ1-2; TRBD1 matches 8 bases. The junction had 6 bases not matched to a gene; V was cut back by 6 bases and J by 5 bases. The CDR3 length is 13 residues. CDR1 and CDR2 (germline): SGHDT, YYEEEE. CDR3 in amino acids: CASTQQGAYGYTF. The CDR3 region has the DNA TGTGCCAGCACCCAGCAGGGGGCATATGGCTACACCTTC.

The gene calls are TRBV27 and TRBJ2-1; 11 bases align to TRBD2. The CDR3 runs 17 residues. CDR1 MNHEY and CDR2 SMNVEV come from the germline V gene (reference sequence). J was trimmed by 5 bases and V by 5 bases; bases with no gene match: 11. The CDR3 reads CASSIHQGLAAHNEQFF. The CDR3 DNA follows: TGTGCCAGCAGTATCCATCAGGGACTAGCGGCACACAATGAGCAGTTCTTC.

This rearrangement joins TRBV7-2 to TRBJ2-1, with 9 bases fitting TRBD1. Per germline, CDR1 SGHTA and CDR2 FQGNSA. The CDR3 has 16 residues. V lost 3 bases, J lost 6 bases, and 9 bases stayed unmatched. The CDR3 loop reads CASSFAGQGFGNEQFF. The CDR3 DNA follows: TGTGCCAGCAGCTTTGCGGGACAGGGTTTCGGCAATGAGCAGTTCTTC.

The V call is TRBV27, the J call TRBJ1-5; no firm D call. Germline V gene data show CDR1 as MNHEY and CDR2 as SMNVEV (reference sequence). This CDR3 spans 16 amino acids. The V and J ends lost 3 bases and 0 bases respectively, with 12 bases between them. The CDR3 region is CASSLNTFYSNQPQHF. The DNA for the CDR3 is TGTGCCAGCAGTTTGAATACATTTTATAGCAATCAGCCCCAGCATTTT.

This clone appeared a few times. The V gene is TRBV3-1 (or the pseudogene TRBV3-2), the J gene TRBJ1-1, with a tentative D call TRBD1 (5 bases). This CDR3 comprises 15 residues. The germline V gene has CDR1 LGHDT and CDR2 YNNKEL (reference sequence). The ends were cut back, 6 bases at V and 4 bases at J, with 18 bases in the middle. The CDR3 sequence: CASRPSQAGGTEAFF. The CDR3 DNA reads as TGTGCCAGCAGACCCTCTCAAGCGGGGGGCACTGAAGCTTTCTTT.

This clone occurred once. V usage is TRBV7-8 and J usage is TRBJ1-5; D unclear. Trimming cost V 3 bases and J 2 bases, with 8 bases left between them. CDR3 length: 14 amino acids. Germline CDR1 and CDR2: SGHVS and FQNEAQ. DNA for the CDR3: TGTGCCAGCAGCTTTGAACCGGGCAATCAGCCCCAGCATTTT. Its protein product is CASSFEPGNQPQHF. Complete variable domain (other parts from reference TRBV7-8 and TRBJ1-5): GAGVSQSPRYKVAKRGQDVALRCDPISGHVSLFWYQQALGQGPEFLTYFQNEAQLDKSGLPSDRFFAERPEGSVSTLKIQRTQQEDSAVYLCASSFEPGNQPQHFGDGTRLSIL.

The CDR3 coding sequence is TGCGCCAGCAGCAAGGGGGCGCTTGAAAAACTGTTTTTT. This codes for CASSKGALEKLFF. The chain carries TRBV5-1 and TRBJ1-4; 7 positions match TRBD1. This CDR3 has 13 amino acids. The trim removed 4 bases at V and 7 bases at J, leaving 4 bases unmatched. Germline CDR1 reads SGHRS; CDR2 reads YFSETQ.

The J gene is TRBJ2-3, the V gene TRBV6-2 or TRBV6-3, with D tentatively TRBD2 (6 bases). The germline V and J ends were trimmed by 4 bases and 0 bases, with 14 bases remaining between them. The CDR3 has 16 amino acids. Germline V gives CDR1 MNHEY, CDR2 SVGEGT. In nucleotides, the CDR3 is TGTGCCAGCAGTTCCCGATCACGGGGGAGCACAGATACGCAGTATTTT. Protein: CASSSRSRGSTDTQYF.

This chain joins TRBV3-1 (or the pseudogene TRBV3-2) and TRBJ2-1; D might be TRBD2 (6 bases). The germline V and J ends were trimmed by 4 bases and 0 bases, with 13 bases remaining between them. The germline CDR1 and CDR2 sequences are LGHDT and YNNKEL (reference sequence). This CDR3 spans 16 amino acids. The chain's CDR3 is CASSRGYGSSYNEQFF. CDR3 sequence (DNA): TGTGCCAGCAGCCGGGGGTACGGGAGCTCCTACAATGAGCAGTTCTTC.

A remark on this clone: A junction boundary mismatches the germline segment, possibly from a read error. The rearrangement joins TRBV20-1 to TRBJ2-1; 7 bases are a match to TRBD1. This CDR3 is built from 11 residues. Germline V gene lookup returns CDR1 DFQATT and CDR2 SNEGSKA (reference sequence). The CDR3: CSGGREQGRVF. CDR3 bases: TGCAGTGGGGGTAGGGAACAGGGGAGAGTCTTC.

V usage is TRBV7-9 and J usage is TRBJ2-3, with 9 bases fitting TRBD1. The CDR3 sequence is 16 residues long. With 2 bases clipped from V and 5 bases from J, the junction kept 8 bases outside the gene matches. Germline lookup yields CDR1 SEHNR and CDR2 FQNEAQ (reference sequence). The DNA for the CDR3 is TGTGCCAGCAGCTTAAGCCAGGGACAGGGAGAAGATACGCAGTATTTT. This sequence encodes CASSLSQGQGEDTQYF.

The chain employs TRBV3-1 (or the pseudogene TRBV3-2) and TRBJ2-3; 7 bases are shared with TRBD2. Germline V gene data show CDR1 as LGHDT and CDR2 as YNNKEL (reference sequence). The CDR3 extends over 19 amino acids. V was pared by 5 bases and J by 2 bases, with 19 bases of the junction left unmatched. CDR3 in amino acids: CASSSKRWGGGGVTDTQYF. For the CDR3, the DNA is TGTGCCAGCAGCTCTAAGAGATGGGGGGGAGGAGGGGTCACAGATACGCAGTATTTT.

J is TRBJ1-2 and V is TRBV9; 9 nucleotides match TRBD1. The CDR3 sequence is 14 residues long. CDR1 is SGDLS and CDR2 is YYNGEE in the germline V gene. The junction had 6 bases not matched to a gene; V was cut back by 7 bases and J by 2 bases. As DNA, the CDR3 is TGTGCCAGCGGGACAGGGAGGGAAAACTATGGCTACACCTTC. Protein product: CASGTGRENYGYTF.